This is a list of T cell receptor beta chains from one sample in a study of beta chain features in type 1 diabetes. The protocol was immunoSEQ multiplex PCR, while the TCRdb copy is restricted to in-frame clones and leaves out a portion. The sample includes a few hundred thousand clones, roughly 13% of them seen just once. The source material was naive CD4+ T cells from blood. Every receptor here comes from a man under 40 with type 1 diabetes. The conserved cysteine and the conserved F or W are not part of the CDR3 here.

j_gene: TRBJ2-1
v_gene: TRBV5-1
len: 14
CDR3aa: ASSPLTSGRVDEQF

j_gene: TRBJ2-7
v_gene: TRBV4-1
len: 15
CDR3aa: ASSQDSGTGVFDEQY

j_gene: TRBJ1-1
v_gene: TRBV5-6
len: 11
CDR3aa: ASSFTGNTEAF

j_gene: TRBJ2-3
v_gene: TRBV30
len: 14
CDR3aa: AWTLPGGWGTDTQY

j_gene: TRBJ2-7
v_gene: TRBV5-1
len: 12
CDR3aa: ASSLAPGAYEQY

j_gene: TRBJ2-6
v_gene: TRBV7-6
len: 14
CDR3aa: ASSALQGSGANVLT

j_gene: TRBJ2-7
v_gene: TRBV4-1
len: 12
CDR3aa: ASSHPAKSYEQY

j_gene: TRBJ1-1
v_gene: TRBV29-1
len: 10
CDR3aa: SVSRGDTEAF

j_gene: TRBJ2-5
v_gene: TRBV11-2
len: 12
CDR3aa: ASSLALPGETQY

j_gene: TRBJ2-7
v_gene: TRBV5-4
len: 12
CDR3aa: ASSTGTLYYEQY

j_gene: TRBJ1-1
v_gene: TRBV7-2
len: 12
CDR3aa: ASSRRQGSTEAF

j_gene: TRBJ2-7
v_gene: TRBV6-5
len: 12
CDR3aa: ASSYSWQSYEQY

j_gene: TRBJ2-1
v_gene: TRBV9
len: 13
CDR3aa: ASSVSTSEYNEQF

j_gene: TRBJ2-7
v_gene: TRBV5-1
len: 13
CDR3aa: ASSLEASGAGEQY

j_gene: TRBJ2-7
v_gene: TRBV5-1
len: 11
CDR3aa: ASRWTGSYEQY

j_gene: TRBJ2-1
v_gene: TRBV15
len: 12
CDR3aa: ATSRDGTGDEQF

j_gene: TRBJ2-7
v_gene: TRBV6-5
len: 13
CDR3aa: ASTPPGTGTYEQY

j_gene: TRBJ2-7
v_gene: TRBV6-5
len: 11
CDR3aa: AISTLAGAEQY

j_gene: TRBJ2-1
v_gene: TRBV19
len: 11
CDR3aa: ASSGLAAGEQF

j_gene: TRBJ1-2
v_gene: TRBV16
len: 13
CDR3aa: ASSPKSFEPYGYT

j_gene: TRBJ1-5
v_gene: TRBV21-1
len: 15
CDR3aa: ASSQRGRRHSNQPQH

j_gene: TRBJ1-1
v_gene: TRBV15
len: 12
CDR3aa: ATSPRQMNTEAF

j_gene: TRBJ2-6
v_gene: TRBV27
len: 17
CDR3aa: ASSPQTGLIISGANVLT

j_gene: TRBJ1-2
v_gene: TRBV2
len: 12
CDR3aa: ARRNTGGAVGYT

j_gene: TRBJ2-3
v_gene: TRBV30
len: 17
CDR3aa: AWSFTLLAGGQLTDTQY

j_gene: TRBJ2-5
v_gene: TRBV7-9
len: 14
CDR3aa: ASSPTGGIPQETQY

j_gene: TRBJ2-3
v_gene: TRBV6-5
len: 12
CDR3aa: ASSYSPGSRGQY

j_gene: TRBJ2-3
v_gene: TRBV9
len: 14
CDR3aa: ASTPGGLAGKDTQY

j_gene: TRBJ2-5
v_gene: TRBV5-1
len: 9
CDR3aa: ASSSSGYQY

j_gene: TRBJ2-5
v_gene: TRBV5-4
len: 13
CDR3aa: ASSPGLTTQETQY

j_gene: TRBJ1-1
v_gene: TRBV5-4
len: 10
CDR3aa: ASRGGDTEAF

j_gene: TRBJ1-5
v_gene: TRBV2
len: 10
CDR3aa: ASSEALLPQH

j_gene: TRBJ2-1
v_gene: TRBV28
len: 13
CDR3aa: ASSPPRGTGSEQF

j_gene: TRBJ1-2
v_gene: TRBV6-5
len: 11
CDR3aa: ASSYSGAEGYT

j_gene: TRBJ2-2
v_gene: TRBV18
len: 13
CDR3aa: ASASQGADTGELF

j_gene: TRBJ1-2
v_gene: TRBV5-1
len: 12
CDR3aa: ASSEAATDYGYT

j_gene: TRBJ2-7
v_gene: TRBV6-5
len: 13
CDR3aa: ASRSRDRGSYEQY

j_gene: TRBJ2-1
v_gene: TRBV7-9
len: 15
CDR3aa: ASSLGLAGHSYNEQL

j_gene: TRBJ2-2
v_gene: TRBV4-1
len: 14
CDR3aa: ASRLAGEGNTGELF

j_gene: TRBJ2-7
v_gene: TRBV6-5
len: 13
CDR3aa: ASRRDRDNGYEQY

j_gene: TRBJ2-1
v_gene: TRBV5-1
len: 14
CDR3aa: ASSLTSGRNYNEQF

j_gene: TRBJ2-1
v_gene: TRBV11-3
len: 10
CDR3aa: ASSLDRNEQF

j_gene: TRBJ1-2
v_gene: TRBV29-1
len: 11
CDR3aa: SVLGTGDWGYT

j_gene: TRBJ2-5
v_gene: TRBV6-5
len: 13
CDR3aa: ASSYGRGFRETQY

j_gene: TRBJ2-7
v_gene: TRBV4-1
len: 12
CDR3aa: ASKSGTGGDEQY

j_gene: TRBJ1-2
v_gene: TRBV19
len: 11
CDR3aa: ASSWSRGYGYT

j_gene: TRBJ2-6
v_gene: TRBV29-1
len: 12
CDR3aa: SVLTGSGANVLT

j_gene: TRBJ2-5
v_gene: TRBV29-1
len: 12
CDR3aa: SVRQGDYQETQY

j_gene: TRBJ2-5
v_gene: TRBV10-1
len: 11
CDR3aa: ASSVRVQETQY

j_gene: TRBJ1-3
v_gene: TRBV29-1
len: 11
CDR3aa: SVTRGSGNTIY

j_gene: TRBJ1-2
v_gene: TRBV30
len: 10
CDR3aa: AWRDRGHGYT

j_gene: TRBJ2-5
v_gene: TRBV30
len: 13
CDR3aa: AWSTLLGAGETQY

j_gene: TRBJ2-5
v_gene: TRBV5-1
len: 12
CDR3aa: ASSGGTTKETQY

j_gene: TRBJ1-1
v_gene: TRBV5-6
len: 12
CDR3aa: ASRPGQVNTEAF

j_gene: TRBJ2-7
v_gene: TRBV10-3
len: 14
CDR3aa: AISDPITGKDYEQY

j_gene: TRBJ2-3
v_gene: TRBV2
len: 13
CDR3aa: ASNTGTSGTDTQY

j_gene: TRBJ2-7
v_gene: TRBV19
len: 12
CDR3aa: ATRAGTGYSKQY

j_gene: TRBJ1-2
v_gene: TRBV18
len: 11
CDR3aa: ASSPQELEGYT